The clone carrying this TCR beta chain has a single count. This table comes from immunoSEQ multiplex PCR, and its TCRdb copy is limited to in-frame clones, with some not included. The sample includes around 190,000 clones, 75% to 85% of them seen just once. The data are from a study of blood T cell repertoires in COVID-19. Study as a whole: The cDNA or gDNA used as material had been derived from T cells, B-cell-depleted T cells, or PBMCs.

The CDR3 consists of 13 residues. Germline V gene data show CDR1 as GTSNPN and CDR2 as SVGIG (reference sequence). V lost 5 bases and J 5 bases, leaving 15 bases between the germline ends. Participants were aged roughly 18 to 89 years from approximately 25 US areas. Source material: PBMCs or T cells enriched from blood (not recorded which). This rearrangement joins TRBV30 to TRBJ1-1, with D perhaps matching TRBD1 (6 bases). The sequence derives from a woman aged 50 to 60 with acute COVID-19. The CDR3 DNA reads TGTGCCTGGTATAGACTACAGGGAACTGAAGCTTTCTTT. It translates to CAWYRLQGTEAFF.